Listed below are T cell receptor beta chains from one sample, sequenced in a study of T cell changes during pregnancy in multiple sclerosis. The method was immunoSEQ multiplex PCR; TCRdb's version includes in-frame clones alone and lacks a portion of them. The table lists about 55,000 clones, roughly 93% of them singletons. Sequenced material: CD8+ T cells from peripheral blood mononuclear cells, taken in the second trimester of pregnancy. The receptors were sampled from a female donor with multiple sclerosis, enrolled in a pregnancy study. Each CDR3 is given with its conserved first and last residue. The order of the fields is J gene, V gene, CDR3 protein.

j_gene: TRBJ1-3
v_gene: TRBV4-1
CDR3aa: CASSHNRDLSGNTIYF

j_gene: TRBJ2-7
v_gene: TRBV27
CDR3aa: CASSGAGTGDYEQYF

j_gene: TRBJ2-1
v_gene: TRBV7-8
CDR3aa: CASSLARRGGGSSYNEQFF

j_gene: TRBJ2-7
v_gene: TRBV6-6
CDR3aa: CASNLAATYEQYF

j_gene: TRBJ2-1
v_gene: TRBV7-9
CDR3aa: CASSLGPTGYNEQFF

j_gene: TRBJ2-3
v_gene: TRBV7-2
CDR3aa: CASSQTGSRDTQYF

j_gene: TRBJ2-1
v_gene: TRBV9
CDR3aa: CASSVVGGSYSNEQFF

j_gene: TRBJ1-1
v_gene: TRBV29-1
CDR3aa: CSVEGQGPRGAFF

j_gene: TRBJ2-7
v_gene: TRBV5-1
CDR3aa: CASSLQGGSYEQYF

j_gene: TRBJ2-1
v_gene: TRBV9
CDR3aa: CASSAGTSGRMDNEQFF

j_gene: TRBJ2-7
v_gene: TRBV5-4
CDR3aa: CASSWGDRDYEQYF

j_gene: TRBJ2-4
v_gene: TRBV27
CDR3aa: CASSLTLAENIQYF

j_gene: TRBJ1-1
v_gene: TRBV10-3
CDR3aa: CAISKDSPYLNTEAFF

j_gene: TRBJ1-5
v_gene: TRBV30
CDR3aa: CAWTGTGANQPQHF

j_gene: TRBJ2-7
v_gene: TRBV7-9
CDR3aa: CASSLVPSTYEQYF

j_gene: TRBJ2-7
v_gene: TRBV11-2
CDR3aa: CASSLGRSYEQYF

j_gene: TRBJ1-2
v_gene: TRBV4-3
CDR3aa: CASSVSPGTFSGYTF

j_gene: TRBJ2-3
v_gene: TRBV7-3
CDR3aa: CASSLWGRGTDTQYF

j_gene: TRBJ1-1
v_gene: TRBV2
CDR3aa: CASIAGDRNTEAFF

j_gene: TRBJ1-2
v_gene: TRBV9
CDR3aa: CASSSDRGDGYTF

j_gene: TRBJ2-2
v_gene: TRBV2
CDR3aa: CASLGRLRDRVGQTGELFF

j_gene: TRBJ1-1
v_gene: TRBV14
CDR3aa: CASSQGPQDRYTEAFF

j_gene: TRBJ2-7
v_gene: TRBV19
CDR3aa: CASSPRAGRTYEQYF

j_gene: TRBJ2-1
v_gene: TRBV25-1
CDR3aa: CASSAYAYNEQFF

j_gene: TRBJ2-1
v_gene: TRBV7-6
CDR3aa: CASSMLVAGGGDEQFF

j_gene: TRBJ2-1
v_gene: TRBV5-1
CDR3aa: CASSPWTSGSYNMAHEQFF

j_gene: TRBJ2-3
v_gene: TRBV5-4
CDR3aa: CASSASQVSTDTQYF

j_gene: TRBJ2-3
v_gene: TRBV9
CDR3aa: CASSVGGADTQYF

j_gene: TRBJ2-7
v_gene: TRBV7-9
CDR3aa: CASSGGTGYYEQYF

j_gene: TRBJ2-7
v_gene: TRBV10-1
CDR3aa: CASRGRQRNHHHDSYEQYF

j_gene: TRBJ2-1
v_gene: TRBV4-1
CDR3aa: CASSQEEGGWGQGIYEQFF

j_gene: TRBJ1-1
v_gene: TRBV7-6
CDR3aa: CASSQSTGVNTEAFF

j_gene: TRBJ2-1
v_gene: TRBV14
CDR3aa: CASSLRGSSYNEQFF

j_gene: TRBJ1-5
v_gene: TRBV5-6
CDR3aa: CASSLGRGHQGAQHF

j_gene: TRBJ2-7
v_gene: TRBV2
CDR3aa: CASTPQPRQSYEQYF